Sequencing of this T cell receptor beta chain was carried out in a study of regulatory T cells in long-lasting Graves disease. The CDR3 loop spans 12 amino acids. V was trimmed by 3 bases and J by 4 bases, leaving 6 bases between them. This clonotype showed up many times. Time point meaning: newly diagnosed GD, antithyroid drugs for less than 3 months. Construction of the TCR library relied on RNA isolated from PBMCs. Arm-PCR of CDR3 regions and iRepertoire HTBI primers were used to build TCR beta libraries. TCRdb redid the calling of the multiplex PCR reads with MiXCR, one entry per CDR3 protein. Of around 400,000 distinct CDR3 sequences listed, approximately 15% are singletons. Another study also made use of these data, one on T cells in Graves' hyperthyroidism and ophthalmopathy.

This receptor was identified in a woman aged 35 to 49 with Graves disease. J is TRBJ1-1 and V is TRBV12-3 or TRBV12-4; D gene unclear. Specimen: peripheral blood mononuclear cells (PBMCs), collected at new diagnosis, from a patient treated with antithyroid drugs. CDR3 sequence (DNA): TGTGCCAGCAGTTTGGAAGTCACTGAAGCTTTCTTT. Its protein product is CASSLEVTEAFF.